Presented here are 23 T cell receptor beta chains from one specimen sequenced in a study of cytomegalovirus exposure and HLA in healthy donors. PCR involved 60 Vbeta and 13 Jbeta primers. The repertoire was sequenced with immunoSEQ multiplex PCR; TCRdb's copy has only in-frame clones and lacks some. The sample holds roughly 120,000 clones, 65% to 90% seen once. The sequenced material came from PBMCs. The receptors shown here come from a woman younger than 45 in good health and CMV-seronegative.

This clone was recorded only once. This rearrangement joins TRBV30 to TRBJ2-1; D is possibly TRBD2 (5 bases). V dropped 0 bases and J dropped 8 bases, with 14 bases sitting between them. The CDR3 extends over 14 amino acids. Germline loops: CDR1 GTSNPN, CDR2 SVGIG (reference sequence). The CDR3 sequence is CAWSVPERLHEQFF. The CDR3 nucleotides read TGTGCCTGGAGTGTACCTGAGCGGTTGCATGAGCAGTTCTTC.

V usage is TRBV9 and J usage is TRBJ1-5; possible D gene TRBD1, 5 bases. V lost 0 bases and J lost 6, with 10 bases in between. Germline CDR1 is SGDLS and CDR2 is YYNGEE. The CDR3 consists of 14 residues. CDR3 DNA: TGTGCCAGCAGCGTAGCTGGGGGAGGTCAGCCCCAGCATTTT. Residues: CASSVAGGGQPQHF.

This clone was seen a handful of times. The chain combines TRBV18 with TRBJ1-2; 8 nucleotides agree with TRBD1. CDR3 length: 13 amino acids. Germline values: CDR1 KGHSH, CDR2 LQKENI. Trimming at V came to 6 bases and at J to 9 bases, leaving 9 bases not matched to a gene. CDR3 DNA: TGTGCCAGCTCCCCTCCGACAGGGGAAAGCTACACCTTC. Translating it yields CASSPPTGESYTF. Complete variable domain (other parts from reference TRBV18 and TRBJ1-2): NAGVMQNPRHLVRRRGQEARLRCSPMKGHSHVYWYRQLPEEGLKFMVYLQKENIIDESGMPKERFSAEFPKEGPSILRIQQVVRGDSAAYFCASSPPTGESYTFGSGTRLTVV.

The chain has TRBV4-3 and TRBJ2-1; 7 bases fit TRBD2. Germline assignment: CDR1 LGHNA and CDR2 YSLEER. J was trimmed by 2 bases and V by 4 bases; bases with no gene match: 11. The length of the CDR3 is 17 residues. In DNA form, the CDR3 reads TGCGCCAGCAGCCGGAACTTAGCGGGCGCTCCCTACAATGAGCAGTTCTTC. Its translation: CASSRNLAGAPYNEQFF.

V and J are TRBV4-2 and TRBJ2-3; a possible D gene is TRBD2 (5 bases). The CDR3 consists of 18 residues. Trimming left V 0 bases short and J 4 bases short, with 20 bases between. Looked up from germline, CDR1 is LGHNA and CDR2 is YNFKEQ. The chain's CDR3 is CASSQDEGLLSGPDTQYF. The CDR3 region has the DNA TGTGCCAGCAGCCAAGATGAAGGTTTACTCAGCGGCCCAGATACGCAGTATTTT.

This clone was counted once. The chain links TRBV23-1 to TRBJ2-4; tentative D call: TRBD1 (7 bases). TRBV23-1 has ORF status, its function being uncertain. The ends were cut back, 7 bases at V and 9 bases at J, with 25 bases in the middle. CDR3 length: 16 amino acids. CDR3 residues: CASKPRQGPAGSIQYF. The CDR3 DNA reads TGCGCCAGCAAGCCCCGACAGGGCCCGGCGGGGTCCATTCAGTACTTC.

The rearrangement links TRBV27 to TRBJ1-1; TRBD1 agrees at 9 bases. The germline V gene has CDR1 MNHEY and CDR2 SMNVEV (reference sequence). This CDR3 contains 14 residues. V lost 2 bases and J lost 4; bases outside the gene matches: 2. The CDR3: CASSLGTGSTEAFF. In DNA form, the CDR3 reads TGTGCCAGCAGTTTAGGGACAGGGTCCACTGAAGCTTTCTTT.

This chain links TRBV5-6 with TRBJ2-3; D gene unclear. Germline V CDR1 and CDR2: SGHDT, YYEEEE. V lost 2 bases, J lost 4 bases, and 11 bases lay in between. The CDR3 extends over 14 amino acids. DNA for the CDR3: TGTGCCAGCAGCTTTCTATATTACCCAGATACGCAGTATTTT. Its protein is CASSFLYYPDTQYF.

This clone came up a few times. J is TRBJ1-2 and V is TRBV6-1; weak D call: TRBD1 (6 bases). The V and J ends lost 0 bases and 6 bases respectively, with 11 bases between them. The CDR3 loop spans 14 amino acids. The germline gives CDR1 MNHNS, CDR2 SASEGT. The CDR3 protein is CASSEARGGNGYTF. The CDR3 nucleotides read TGTGCCAGCAGTGAAGCTCGAGGGGGAAATGGCTACACCTTC.

A word on this clone: Other DNA sequences of this sample code for an identical CDR3. The chain couples TRBV18 to TRBJ1-1, with 10 bases that match TRBD1. The germline CDR1 and CDR2 sequences are KGHSH and LQKENI. The length of the CDR3 is 12 residues. Trimming at V came to 3 bases and at J to 8 bases, leaving 0 bases not matched to a gene. The CDR3 reads CASSPGQGEAFF. The DNA for the CDR3 is TGTGCCAGCTCACCGGGACAGGGGGAAGCTTTCTTT.

This clone was found once. V and J are TRBV7-2 and TRBJ2-1, with 10 positions matching TRBD2. The V gene end was trimmed by 5 bases and the J gene end by 7 bases; junction bases not matched to a gene: 8. This CDR3 comprises 15 residues. Germline loops: CDR1 SGHTA, CDR2 FQGNSA. The CDR3 loop is CASSQGERGGNEQFF. The CDR3 nucleotides read TGTGCCAGCAGCCAAGGAGAGCGGGGGGGGAATGAGCAGTTCTTC.

This chain joins TRBV2 and TRBJ1-1, with TRBD1 as a possible D gene (6 bases). Germline V gene data show CDR1 as SNHLY and CDR2 as FYNNEI. There are 15 residues in the CDR3. With 4 bases removed from V and 0 bases from J, the gap between germline ends came to 12 bases. CDR3 bases: TGTGCCAGCAGTGGACAGGACTTGATGAACACTGAAGCTTTCTTT. Amino acid sequence: CASSGQDLMNTEAFF.

The gene calls are TRBV4-3 and TRBJ2-3; tentative D call: TRBD2 (6 bases). Germline lookup yields CDR1 LGHNA and CDR2 YSLEER. V lost 3 bases and J 3 bases, leaving 16 bases between the germline ends. This CDR3 is 16 amino acids long. The CDR3 spells CASSQMGGSGTDTQYF. The CDR3 bases are TGCGCCAGCAGCCAGATGGGGGGTTCGGGAACAGATACGCAGTATTTT.

The chain combines TRBV28 with TRBJ2-3; D is possibly TRBD2 (6 bases). V lost 4 bases and J lost 9, with 14 bases in between. Germline CDR1 and CDR2: MDHEN and SYDVKM. The CDR3 loop spans 13 amino acids. The CDR3 DNA sequence: TGTGCCAGCAGTTGGGGGACTGTGATAACGCAGTATTTT. Its protein product is CASSWGTVITQYF.

This chain uses TRBV30 with TRBJ2-7, with D perhaps TRBD2 (5 bases). Germline loops: CDR1 GTSNPN, CDR2 SVGIG (reference sequence). Trimming removed 4 bases at V and 3 bases at J, with 10 bases between. This CDR3 comprises 12 residues. This CDR3 is CAWTPGNYEQYF. CDR3 nucleotides: TGTGCCTGGACACCGGGAAACTACGAGCAGTACTTC.

The CDR3 sequence: CAWSGGSATGTDTQYF. The CDR3 region has the DNA TGTGCCTGGAGTGGCGGTTCGGCGACGGGCACAGATACGCAGTATTTT. The genes are TRBV30 and TRBJ2-3; D is unclear. Germline CDR1 and CDR2: GTSNPN and SVGIG (reference sequence). Trimming pared 1 base from V and 1 base from J, leaving 15 bases between. The CDR3 has 16 amino acids.

The V and J genes are TRBV28 and TRBJ1-5; the D gene is possibly TRBD1 (5 bases). The CDR3 is 14 amino acids. The V and J ends lost 6 bases and 1 base respectively, with 10 bases between them. Germline V gives CDR1 MDHEN, CDR2 SYDVKM. This chain's CDR3 is CASRSDRSNQPQHF. In nucleotides, the CDR3 is TGTGCCAGCAGATCAGACAGAAGCAATCAGCCCCAGCATTTT. Variable domain in full (rest from reference TRBV28 and TRBJ1-5): DVKVTQSSRYLVKRTGEKVFLECVQDMDHENMFWYRQDPGLGLRLIYFSYDVKMKEKGDIPEGYSVSREKKERFSLILESASTNQTSMYLCASRSDRSNQPQHFGDGTRLSIL.

As regards this clone: At one end the junction does not follow the germline gene, possibly because of a read error. The chain recombines TRBV7-7 with TRBJ2-1; perhaps TRBD2 as D (6 bases). Looked up from germline, CDR1 is SSHAT and CDR2 is FNYEAQ (reference sequence). This CDR3 spans 16 amino acids. The CDR3 is CASSSLGRESYNEQFF. DNA of the CDR3: TGTGCTAGCAGCTCCCTGGGGCGGGAATCCTACAATGAGCAGTTCTTC. Full variable domain (missing parts from reference TRBV7-7 and TRBJ2-1): GAGVSQSPRYKVTKRGQDVTLRCDPISSHATLYWYQQALGQGPEFLTYFNYEAQPDKSGLPSDRFSAERPEGSISTLTIQRTEQRDSAMYRCASSSLGRESYNEQFFGPGTRLTVL.

This rearrangement joins TRBV10-1 to TRBJ1-2; D is ambiguous. This CDR3 region has 15 residues. V was pared by 0 bases and J by 4 bases, with 12 bases between. Germline CDR1 is WNHNN and CDR2 is SYGVQD (reference sequence). CDR3 sequence: CASSESGADIYGYTF. As DNA, the CDR3 is TGCGCCAGCAGTGAGTCAGGTGCCGACATCTATGGCTACACCTTC.

The rearrangement joins TRBV2 to TRBJ1-2; 7 nucleotides match TRBD1. CDR1 and CDR2 from the germline V gene are SNHLY and FYNNEI. Unmatched junction bases numbered 4, after V lost 8 bases and J lost 7 bases. This CDR3 region has 11 residues. Here the CDR3 reads CASDRVPGYTF. The CDR3 bases are TGTGCCAGCGACAGGGTGCCTGGCTACACCTTC.

This chain connects TRBV25-1 to TRBJ2-1; weak D call: TRBD2 (6 bases). Germline V gives CDR1 MGHDK, CDR2 SYGVNS. V lost 4 bases and J lost 2, with 12 bases in between. The CDR3 is 15 residues long. The CDR3 nucleotides read TGTGCCAGCAGTGTAGGGGAGGTCGCCTACAATGAGCAGTTCTTC. It encodes CASSVGEVAYNEQFF.

Regarding this clone: The same CDR3 can be traced to other DNA sequences in this sample. V and J are TRBV6-1 and TRBJ2-1, with 11 bases fitting TRBD2. The CDR3 runs to 14 residues. With V trimmed by 6 bases and J by 9 bases, 7 bases remained unmatched. Germline CDR1 reads MNHNS; CDR2 reads SASEGT. CDR3 DNA: TGTGCCAGCAGAGTAGCGGGAGGGCGGTTTGAGCAGTTCTTC. Encoded protein: CASRVAGGRFEQFF.

This clone was seen a few times. CDR3 in amino acids: CASTGTGRYEQYF. The CDR3 bases are TGTGCCAGTACGGGGACAGGTCGGTACGAGCAGTACTTC. The chain carries TRBV19 and TRBJ2-7; 8 positions agree with TRBD1. The CDR3 loop spans 13 amino acids. Per the germline V gene, CDR1 is LNHDA and CDR2 is SQIVND (reference sequence). The ends lost 7 bases at V and 4 bases at J; junction bases unmatched: 6.